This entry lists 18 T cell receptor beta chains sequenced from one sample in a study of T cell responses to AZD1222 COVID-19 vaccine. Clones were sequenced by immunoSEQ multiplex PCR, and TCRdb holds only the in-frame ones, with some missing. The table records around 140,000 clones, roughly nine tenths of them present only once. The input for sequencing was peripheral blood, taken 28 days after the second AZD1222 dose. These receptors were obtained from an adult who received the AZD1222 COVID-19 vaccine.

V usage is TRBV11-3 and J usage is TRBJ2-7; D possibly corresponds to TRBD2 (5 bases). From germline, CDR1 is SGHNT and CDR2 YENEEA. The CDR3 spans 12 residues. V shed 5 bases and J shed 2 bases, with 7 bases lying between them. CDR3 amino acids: CASSLGAYEQYF. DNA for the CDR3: TGTGCCAGCAGCCTCGGGGCCTACGAGCAGTACTTC.

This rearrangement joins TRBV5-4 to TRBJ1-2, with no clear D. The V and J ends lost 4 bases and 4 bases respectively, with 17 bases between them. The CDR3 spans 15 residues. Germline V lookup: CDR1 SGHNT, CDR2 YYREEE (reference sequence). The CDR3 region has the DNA TGTGCCAGCAGCCCCCGCGAGTCGGCCTTCTATGGCTACACCTTC. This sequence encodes CASSPRESAFYGYTF.

The CDR3 DNA reads TGTGCTAGTGGTTTAGAGCCGGGACAGGGATTAGATGGCTACACCTTC. It encodes CASGLEPGQGLDGYTF. The V gene is TRBV12-5, the J gene TRBJ1-2, with 9 bases identical to TRBD1. The CDR3 is 16 amino acids. J lost 6 bases, V lost 3 bases, and 11 bases had no gene match. Germline V gene lookup returns CDR1 LGHNT and CDR2 FRNRAP.

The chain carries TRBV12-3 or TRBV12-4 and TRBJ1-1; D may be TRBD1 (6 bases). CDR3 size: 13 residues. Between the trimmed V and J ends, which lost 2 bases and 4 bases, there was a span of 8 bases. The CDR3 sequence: CASSLQGTTEAFF. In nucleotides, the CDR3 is TGTGCCAGCAGTTTACAGGGGACCACTGAAGCTTTCTTT.

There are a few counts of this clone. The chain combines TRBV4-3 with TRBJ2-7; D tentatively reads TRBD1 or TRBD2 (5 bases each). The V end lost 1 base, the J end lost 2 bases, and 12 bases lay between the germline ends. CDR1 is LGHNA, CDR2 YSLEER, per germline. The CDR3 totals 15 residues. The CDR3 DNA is TGCGCCAGCAGCCAAGCAAGGGACCGAGCCTACGAGCAGTACTTC. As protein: CASSQARDRAYEQYF.

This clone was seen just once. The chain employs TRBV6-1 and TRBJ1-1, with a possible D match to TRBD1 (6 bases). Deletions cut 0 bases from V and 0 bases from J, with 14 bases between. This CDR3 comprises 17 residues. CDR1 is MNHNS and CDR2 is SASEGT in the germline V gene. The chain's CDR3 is CASSEAGGQVLNTEAFF. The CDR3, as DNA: TGTGCCAGCAGTGAAGCGGGGGGGCAGGTTTTGAACACTGAAGCTTTCTTT.

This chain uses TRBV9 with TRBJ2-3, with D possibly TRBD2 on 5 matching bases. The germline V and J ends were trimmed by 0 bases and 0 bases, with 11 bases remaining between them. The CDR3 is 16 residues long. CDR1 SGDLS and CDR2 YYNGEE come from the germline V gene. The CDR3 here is CASSVGPSPSTDTQYF. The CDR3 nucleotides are TGTGCCAGCAGCGTAGGCCCTAGCCCCAGCACAGATACGCAGTATTTT.

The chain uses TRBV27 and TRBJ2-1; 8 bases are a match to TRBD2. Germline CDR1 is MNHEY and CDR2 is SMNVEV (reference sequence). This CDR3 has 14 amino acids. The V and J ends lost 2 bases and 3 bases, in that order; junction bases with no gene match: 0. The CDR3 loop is CASSLSGGYNEQFF. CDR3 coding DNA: TGTGCCAGCAGTTTAAGCGGGGGCTACAATGAGCAGTTCTTC.

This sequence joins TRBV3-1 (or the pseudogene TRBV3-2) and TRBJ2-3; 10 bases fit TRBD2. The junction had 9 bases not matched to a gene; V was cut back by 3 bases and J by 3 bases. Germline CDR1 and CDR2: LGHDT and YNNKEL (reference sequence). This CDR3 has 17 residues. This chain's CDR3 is CASSQFKREGGTDTQYF. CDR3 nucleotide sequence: TGTGCCAGCAGCCAGTTCAAGCGGGAGGGCGGGACAGATACGCAGTATTTT.

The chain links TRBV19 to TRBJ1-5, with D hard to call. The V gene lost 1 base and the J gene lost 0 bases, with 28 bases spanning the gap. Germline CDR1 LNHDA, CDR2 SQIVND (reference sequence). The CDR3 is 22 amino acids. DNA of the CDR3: TGTGCCAGTAGTATAGGTTTCTCCCGTCTCTTACCAAAAAGGTATAGCAATCAGCCCCAGCATTTT. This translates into CASSIGFSRLLPKRYSNQPQHF.

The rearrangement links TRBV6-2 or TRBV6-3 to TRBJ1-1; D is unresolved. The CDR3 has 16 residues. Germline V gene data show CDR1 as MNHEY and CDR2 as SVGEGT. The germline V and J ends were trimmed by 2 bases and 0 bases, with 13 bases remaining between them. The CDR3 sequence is CASSYTTGGLNTEAFF. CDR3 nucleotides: TGTGCCAGCAGTTACACGACGGGCGGTTTGAACACTGAAGCTTTCTTT.

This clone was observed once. The CDR3 reads CASNGQRNSYEQYF. The CDR3 DNA reads TGTGCCAGCAACGGACAGAGAAACTCCTACGAGCAGTACTTC. The chain combines TRBV7-2 with TRBJ2-7; possibly TRBD1 for D (6 bases). The V and J ends lost 7 bases and 0 bases respectively, with 13 bases between them. The CDR3 covers 14 residues. Germline values: CDR1 SGHTA, CDR2 FQGNSA.

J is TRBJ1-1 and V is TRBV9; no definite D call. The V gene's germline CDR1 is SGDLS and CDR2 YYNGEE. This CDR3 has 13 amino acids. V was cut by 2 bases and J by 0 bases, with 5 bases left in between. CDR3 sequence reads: CASSVYMNTEAFF. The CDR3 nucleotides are TGTGCCAGCAGCGTTTACATGAACACTGAAGCTTTCTTT.

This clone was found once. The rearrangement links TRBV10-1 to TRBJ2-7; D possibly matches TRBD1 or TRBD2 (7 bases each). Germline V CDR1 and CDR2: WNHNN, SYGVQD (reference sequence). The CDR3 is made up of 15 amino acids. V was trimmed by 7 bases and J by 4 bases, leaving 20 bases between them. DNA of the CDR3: TGCGCCAGCAAGACAGGGTTGGGGGGGCGATACGAGCAGTACTTC. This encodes CASKTGLGGRYEQYF.

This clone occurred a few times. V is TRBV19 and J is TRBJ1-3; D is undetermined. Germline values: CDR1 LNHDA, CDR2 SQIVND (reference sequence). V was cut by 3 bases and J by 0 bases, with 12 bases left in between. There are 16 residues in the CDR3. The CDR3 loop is CASSISTELSGNTIYF. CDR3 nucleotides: TGTGCCAGTAGTATTTCGACCGAACTCTCTGGAAACACCATATATTTT.

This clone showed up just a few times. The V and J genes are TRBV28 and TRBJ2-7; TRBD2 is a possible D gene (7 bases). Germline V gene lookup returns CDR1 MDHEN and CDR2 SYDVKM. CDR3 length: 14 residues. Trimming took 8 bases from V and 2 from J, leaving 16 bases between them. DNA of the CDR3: TGTGCCAGCGAATATAGGGGGGGAACCTACGAGCAGTACTTC. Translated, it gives CASEYRGGTYEQYF.

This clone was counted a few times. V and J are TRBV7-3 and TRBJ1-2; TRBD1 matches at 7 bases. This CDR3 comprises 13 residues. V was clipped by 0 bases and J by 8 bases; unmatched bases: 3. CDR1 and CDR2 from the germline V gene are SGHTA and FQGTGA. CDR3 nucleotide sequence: TGTGCCAGCAGCTTAACAGGGGGCGGCGGCTACACCTTC. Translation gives CASSLTGGGGYTF.

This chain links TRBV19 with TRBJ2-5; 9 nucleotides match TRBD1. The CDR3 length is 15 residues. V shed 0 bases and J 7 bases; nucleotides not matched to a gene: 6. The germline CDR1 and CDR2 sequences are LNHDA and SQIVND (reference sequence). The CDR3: CASSIDGTGHGTQYF. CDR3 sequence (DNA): TGTGCCAGTAGTATAGATGGGACAGGGCACGGGACCCAGTACTTC.